The rows below give T cell receptor beta chains drawn from one sample of a study of OX40 agonist ivuxolimab in advanced cancers. TCRdb's table, derived via immunoSEQ multiplex PCR, lists solely in-frame clones and lacks some. The table has tens of thousands of clones, more than 65% seen once; the top ten hold around 4.2%. The sequences come from CD4+ or CD8+ T cells sorted from blood, collected in a trial of the OX40 agonist ivuxolimab. The receptors derive from an adult with an advanced solid tumor such as melanoma, head and neck, liver or kidney cancer. Each CDR3 is given with its conserved first and last residue. The order of the fields is V gene, clone size, J gene, CDR3 protein. Rows may omit the clone size; those that give it use once, few, many or a size class.

>TRBV7-6|NA|TRBJ2-3
CASRKGVALTDTQYF
>TRBV7-3|few|TRBJ2-3
CASSPAMGTDTQYF
>TRBV5-1|few|TRBJ2-5
CASSPGHQQETQYF
>TRBV4-3|NA|TRBJ2-2
CASSQEGVASGYTGELFF
>TRBV6-5|NA|TRBJ2-5
CASSYLGAETQYF
>TRBV7-3|NA|TRBJ2-6
CASSLDRAGANVLTF
>TRBV7-2|NA|TRBJ2-5
CASRRKTGGPETQYF
>TRBV6-4|NA|TRBJ2-2
CASSFPRGLAGGIGELFF
>TRBV7-9|NA|TRBJ2-1
CASRPGQGAGNEQFF
>TRBV22-1|NA|TRBJ2-6
CPGRVWREQSRANVLTF
>TRBV6-6|once|TRBJ1-5
CASSDTGGVQPQHF
>TRBV5-5|NA|TRBJ1-1
CASSRDPGQGSEAFF
>TRBV6-6|NA|TRBJ2-1
CASSYSVSNEQFF
>TRBV4-3|NA|TRBJ1-5
CASSQALTHREGGSQPQHF
>TRBV7-3|NA|TRBJ1-2
CASSSTGGYGYTF
>TRBV28|NA|TRBJ2-2
CASTGATGELFF
>TRBV18|NA|TRBJ1-2
CASSLTGLYGYTF
>TRBV2|few|TRBJ2-1
CASRASGKQFF
>TRBV4-3|NA|TRBJ2-1
CASSQDVAETYNEQFF
>TRBV7-2|NA|TRBJ1-5
CASSLVGTGSNQPQHF
>TRBV5-1|NA|NA
CASRKAGDEQYF
>TRBV10-2|NA|TRBJ2-2
CASSPMAGANTGELFF
>TRBV5-4|NA|TRBJ2-3
CASSPVAVAGFTDTQYF
>TRBV5-1|NA|TRBJ2-3
CASSSSPTDTQYF
>TRBV27|NA|TRBJ1-2
CASSFLDRGSGYTF
>TRBV12-5|NA|TRBJ2-3
CASAAGPGRDTQYF
>TRBV25-1|NA|TRBJ2-1
CASSQGGGLAGGNEQFF
>TRBV6-1|NA|TRBJ1-1
CASEEARHMNTEAFF
>TRBV7-2|NA|TRBJ2-7
CASSHGTGLVEQYF
>TRBV21-1|NA|TRBJ2-7
CASSKGRQGAYEQYF
>TRBV6-5|NA|TRBJ1-1
CASSYSGRVGTEAFF
>TRBV6-6|NA|TRBJ1-4
CASSSRANEKLFF
>TRBV19|NA|TRBJ2-1
CASGPRGDEQFF
>TRBV9|NA|TRBJ2-3
CASSIRGGAPVDTQYF
>TRBV5-1|NA|TRBJ1-3
CASSLEAFSGNTIYF
>TRBV11-2|NA|TRBJ2-7
CASSSGGSGRPSF
>TRBV28|once|TRBJ1-3
CASSPWTGWNSGNTIYF
>TRBV30|NA|TRBJ2-7
CAWTRGSWDEQYF
>TRBV27|NA|TRBJ2-7
CASARTAYEQYF
>TRBV21-1|few|TRBJ2-7
CATEGGDRGTYEQYF
>TRBV28|NA|NA
CASSPLWGAGYEQYF
>TRBV19|NA|TRBJ1-2
CASSSRGTRFASTHLYYGYTF
>TRBV5-4|NA|TRBJ2-3
CASNLGAASTDTQYF
>TRBV25-1|NA|TRBJ1-5
CASSVGAANQPQHF